The 7 T cell receptor beta chains listed next were all sequenced from one sample in a study of CD8+ T cells in alopecia areata. Sequencing used cDNA as its template, made by extracting RNA and reverse transcribing it. TCRdb's table, derived via immunoSEQ multiplex PCR, lists solely in-frame clones and lacks some. The repertoire consists of about 37,000 clones, with around 57% occurring once and the leading ten covering approximately 2%. Across several patients, CD4+ cells underwent sorting into CD25+CD127- cells. The specimen sequenced was CD4+ Tregs sorted from blood. These receptors were taken from a human donor with alopecia areata.

There are a few counts of this clone. The chain couples TRBV7-2 to TRBJ2-5, with D unclear. Trimming removed 5 bases at V and 5 bases at J, with 15 bases between. The V gene's germline CDR1 is SGHTA and CDR2 FQGNSA. This CDR3 spans 14 amino acids. CDR3 bases: TGTGCCAGCAGCCCCACCGGAGTGAGGGAGACCCAGTACTTC. Translated: CASSPTGVRETQYF. Looking up the rest from reference TRBV7-2 and TRBJ2-5 gives the full variable domain: GAGVSQSPSNKVTEKGKDVELRCDPISGHTALYWYRQSLGQGLEFLIYFQGNSAPDKSGLPSDRFSAERTGGSVSTLTIQRTQQEDSAVYLCASSPTGVRETQYFGPGTRLLVL.

The rearrangement uses TRBV7-6 and TRBJ1-4, with 7 bases identical to TRBD1. V lost 6 bases, J lost 7 bases, and 11 bases stayed unmatched. The germline gives CDR1 SGHVS, CDR2 FNYEAQ. The CDR3 is 15 amino acids. The CDR3 DNA is TGTGCCAGCAGTCTAACCGGGACAGCTCCTGAAAAACTGTTTTTT. The encoded protein is CASSLTGTAPEKLFF.

This chain connects TRBV7-2 to TRBJ1-2, with D unclear. This CDR3 region has 13 residues. Deletions cut 3 bases from V and 8 bases from J, with 13 bases between. Germline V lookup: CDR1 SGHTA, CDR2 FQGNSA. This CDR3 reads CASSFDYPEGYTF. The CDR3, as DNA: TGTGCCAGCAGCTTCGATTACCCAGAGGGCTACACCTTC.

This rearrangement joins TRBV4-1 to TRBJ2-7; D may be TRBD1 (7 bases). The CDR3 is 15 residues long. V was clipped by 0 bases and J by 6 bases, with 15 bases between them. Looked up from germline, CDR1 is MGHRA and CDR2 is YSYEKL. The CDR3 spells CASSQDGAGGLEQYF. In DNA, the CDR3 is TGCGCCAGCAGCCAAGATGGGGCAGGGGGGCTCGAGCAGTACTTC.

This clone was counted only a few times. The chain couples TRBV30 to TRBJ1-1; D is uncertain. CDR3 length: 13 residues. Germline V CDR1 and CDR2: GTSNPN, SVGIG (reference sequence). The ends were cut back, 0 bases at V and 0 bases at J, with 5 bases in the middle. In DNA, the CDR3 is TGTGCCTGGAGTGTGGGTCTGAACACTGAAGCTTTCTTT. This codes for CAWSVGLNTEAFF.

This clone was detected only a few times. CDR3 DNA sequence: TGTGCCAGCAGCTTAGTGGGGTTCCAGGGACTTGGGACCGGGGAGCTGTTTTTT. Its protein product is CASSLVGFQGLGTGELFF. This chain joins TRBV7-2 and TRBJ2-2; tentatively, D is TRBD2 (6 bases). The germline CDR1 and CDR2 sequences are SGHTA and FQGNSA. The V end lost 1 base, the J end lost 5 bases, and 20 bases lay between the germline ends. This CDR3 has 18 amino acids.

The sample holds one count of this clone. The genes are TRBV6-5 and TRBJ1-1; D may be TRBD1 (5 bases). The germline V gene has CDR1 MNHEY and CDR2 SVGAGI. CDR3 length: 15 amino acids. Trimming shortened V by 1 base and J by 5 bases, and 14 bases separated the two germline ends. CDR3: CASSYFPGSRTEAFF. CDR3 in DNA: TGTGCCAGCAGTTACTTTCCAGGGAGTCGGACTGAAGCTTTCTTT.